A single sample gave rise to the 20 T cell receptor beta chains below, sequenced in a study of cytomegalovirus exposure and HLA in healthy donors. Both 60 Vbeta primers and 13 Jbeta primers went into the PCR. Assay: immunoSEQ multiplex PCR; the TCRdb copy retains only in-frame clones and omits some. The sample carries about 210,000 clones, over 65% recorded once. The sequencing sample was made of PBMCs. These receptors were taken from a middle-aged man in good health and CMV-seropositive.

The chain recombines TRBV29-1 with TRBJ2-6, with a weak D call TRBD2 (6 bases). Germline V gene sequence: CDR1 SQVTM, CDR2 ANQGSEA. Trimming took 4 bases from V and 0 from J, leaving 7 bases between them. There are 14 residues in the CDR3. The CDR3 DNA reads TGCAGCGTTGCGGGGGTCTCTGGGGCCAACGTCCTGACTTTC. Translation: CSVAGVSGANVLTF.

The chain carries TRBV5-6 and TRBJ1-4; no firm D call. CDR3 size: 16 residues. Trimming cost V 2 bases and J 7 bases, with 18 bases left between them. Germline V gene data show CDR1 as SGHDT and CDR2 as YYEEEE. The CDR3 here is CASSFATTLTGEKLFF. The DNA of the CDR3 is TGTGCCAGCAGCTTCGCGACCACCTTGACGGGTGAAAAACTGTTTTTT.

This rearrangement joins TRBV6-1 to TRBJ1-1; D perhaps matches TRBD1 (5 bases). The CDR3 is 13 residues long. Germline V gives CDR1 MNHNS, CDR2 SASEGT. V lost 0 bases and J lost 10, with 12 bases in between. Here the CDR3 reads CASSEAAGWRAFF. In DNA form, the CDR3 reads TGTGCCAGCAGTGAAGCGGCAGGGTGGAGAGCTTTCTTT.

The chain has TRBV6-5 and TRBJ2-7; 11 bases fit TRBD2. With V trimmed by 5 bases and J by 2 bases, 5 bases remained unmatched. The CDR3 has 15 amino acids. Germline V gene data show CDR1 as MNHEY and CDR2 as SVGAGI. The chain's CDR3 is CASSITTSGTYEQYF. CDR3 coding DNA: TGTGCCAGCAGTATCACGACTAGCGGGACCTACGAGCAGTACTTC.

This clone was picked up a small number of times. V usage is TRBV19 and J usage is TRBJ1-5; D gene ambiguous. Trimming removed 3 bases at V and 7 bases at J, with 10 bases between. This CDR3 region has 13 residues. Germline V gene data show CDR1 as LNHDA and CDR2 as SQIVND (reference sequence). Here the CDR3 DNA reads TGTGCCAGTAGTATTTTAGAGGGACAGCCCCAGCATTTT. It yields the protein CASSILEGQPQHF. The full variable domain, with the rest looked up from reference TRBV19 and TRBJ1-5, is DGGITQSPKYLFRKEGQNVTLSCEQNLNHDAMYWYRQDPGQGLRLIYYSQIVNDFQKGDIAEGYSVSREKKESFPLTVTSAQKNPTAFYLCASSILEGQPQHFGDGTRLSIL.

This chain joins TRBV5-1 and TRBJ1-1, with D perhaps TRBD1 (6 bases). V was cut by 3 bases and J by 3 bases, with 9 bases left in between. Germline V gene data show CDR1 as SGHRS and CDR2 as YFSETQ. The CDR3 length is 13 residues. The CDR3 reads CASSSQGHTEAFF. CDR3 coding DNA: TGCGCCAGCAGCTCCCAGGGGCACACTGAAGCTTTCTTT.

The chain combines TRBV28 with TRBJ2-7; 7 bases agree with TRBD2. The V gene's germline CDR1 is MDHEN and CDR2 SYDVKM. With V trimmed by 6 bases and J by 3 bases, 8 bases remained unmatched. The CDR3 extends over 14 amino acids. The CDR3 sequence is CASRPASGNYEQYF. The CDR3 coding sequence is TGTGCCAGCAGACCCGCTAGCGGAAACTACGAGCAGTACTTC.

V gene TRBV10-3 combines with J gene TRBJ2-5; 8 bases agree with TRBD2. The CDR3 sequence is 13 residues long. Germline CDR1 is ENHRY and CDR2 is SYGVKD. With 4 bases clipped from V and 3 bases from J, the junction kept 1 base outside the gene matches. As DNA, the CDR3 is TGTGCCATCAGTGTGACTAGCGAAGAGACCCAGTACTTC. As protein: CAISVTSEETQYF.

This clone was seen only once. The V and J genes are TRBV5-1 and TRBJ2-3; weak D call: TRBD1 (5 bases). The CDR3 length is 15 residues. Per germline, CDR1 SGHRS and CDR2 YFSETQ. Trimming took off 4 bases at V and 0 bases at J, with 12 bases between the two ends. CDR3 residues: CASSPGQVSTDTQYF. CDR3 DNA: TGCGCCAGCAGCCCCGGACAAGTCAGCACAGATACGCAGTATTTT.

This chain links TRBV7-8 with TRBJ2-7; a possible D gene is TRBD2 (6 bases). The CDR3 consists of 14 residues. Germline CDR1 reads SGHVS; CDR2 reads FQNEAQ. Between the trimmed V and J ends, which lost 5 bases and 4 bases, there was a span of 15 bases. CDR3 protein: CASSPTAGRYEQYF. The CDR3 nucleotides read TGTGCCAGCAGCCCTACGGCGGGGAGATACGAGCAGTACTTC.

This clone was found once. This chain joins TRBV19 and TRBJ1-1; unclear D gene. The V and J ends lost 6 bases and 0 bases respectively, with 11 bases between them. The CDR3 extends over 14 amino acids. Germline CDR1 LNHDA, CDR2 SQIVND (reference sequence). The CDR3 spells CASSPGVMNTEAFF. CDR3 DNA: TGTGCCAGTAGCCCCGGGGTGATGAACACTGAAGCTTTCTTT.

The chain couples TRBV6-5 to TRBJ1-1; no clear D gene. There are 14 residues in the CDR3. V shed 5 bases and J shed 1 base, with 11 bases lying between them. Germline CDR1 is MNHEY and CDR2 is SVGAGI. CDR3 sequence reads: CASSTILGNTEAFF. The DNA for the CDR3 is TGTGCCAGCAGTACTATCCTGGGGAACACTGAAGCTTTCTTT.

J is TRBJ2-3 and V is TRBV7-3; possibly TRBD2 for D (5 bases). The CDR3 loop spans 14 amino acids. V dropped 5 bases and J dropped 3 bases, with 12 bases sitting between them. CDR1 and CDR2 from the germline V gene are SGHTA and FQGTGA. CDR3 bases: TGTGCCAGCAGCACCGGCGGGTGGACAGATACGCAGTATTTT. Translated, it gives CASSTGGWTDTQYF. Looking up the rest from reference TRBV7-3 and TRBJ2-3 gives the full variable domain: GAGVSQTPSNKVTEKGKYVELRCDPISGHTALYWYRQSLGQGPEFLIYFQGTGAADDSGLPNDRFFAVRPEGSVSTLKIQRTERGDSAVYLCASSTGGWTDTQYFGPGTRLTVL.

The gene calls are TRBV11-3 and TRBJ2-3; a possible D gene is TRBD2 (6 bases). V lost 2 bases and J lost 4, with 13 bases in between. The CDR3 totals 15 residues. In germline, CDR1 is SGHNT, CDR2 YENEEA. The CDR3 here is CASSLNSGGSDTQYF. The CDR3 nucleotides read TGTGCCAGCAGCTTAAATTCTGGGGGGTCAGATACGCAGTATTTT.

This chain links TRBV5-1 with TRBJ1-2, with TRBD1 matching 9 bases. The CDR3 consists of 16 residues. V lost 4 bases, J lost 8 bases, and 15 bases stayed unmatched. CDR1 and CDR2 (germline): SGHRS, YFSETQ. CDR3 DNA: TGCGCCAGCAGCCCCGCCGGGACAGGGTTGAGGGGCGGCTACACCTTC. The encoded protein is CASSPAGTGLRGGYTF.

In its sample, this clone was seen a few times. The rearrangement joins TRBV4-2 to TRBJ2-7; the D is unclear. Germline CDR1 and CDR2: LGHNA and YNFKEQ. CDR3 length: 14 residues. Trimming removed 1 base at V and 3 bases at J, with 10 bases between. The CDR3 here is CASSQAVPLYEQYF. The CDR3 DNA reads TGTGCCAGCAGCCAAGCCGTCCCCCTCTACGAGCAGTACTTC.

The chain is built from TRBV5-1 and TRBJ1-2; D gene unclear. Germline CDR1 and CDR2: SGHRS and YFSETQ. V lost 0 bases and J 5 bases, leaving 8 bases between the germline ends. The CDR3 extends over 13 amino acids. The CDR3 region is CASSLEQWYGYTF. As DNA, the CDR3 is TGCGCCAGCAGCTTGGAACAGTGGTATGGCTACACCTTC.

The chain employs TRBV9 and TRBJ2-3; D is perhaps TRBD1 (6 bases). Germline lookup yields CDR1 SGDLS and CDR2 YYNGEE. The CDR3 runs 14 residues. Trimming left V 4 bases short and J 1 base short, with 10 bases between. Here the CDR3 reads CASSSRGGTDTQYF. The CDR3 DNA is TGTGCCAGCAGCTCCAGGGGTGGCACAGATACGCAGTATTTT.

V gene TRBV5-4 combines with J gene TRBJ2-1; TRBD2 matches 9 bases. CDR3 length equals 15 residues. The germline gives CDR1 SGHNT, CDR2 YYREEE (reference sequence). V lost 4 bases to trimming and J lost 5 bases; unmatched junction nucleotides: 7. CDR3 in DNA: TGTGCCAGCAGCAACGGACTAGCGAGGGACAATGAGCAGTTCTTC. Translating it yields CASSNGLARDNEQFF.

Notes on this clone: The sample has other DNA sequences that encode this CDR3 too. This chain's CDR3 is CASSLEGTVGYEQYF. CDR3 in DNA: TGCGCCAGCAGCTTGGAGGGGACAGTAGGCTACGAGCAGTACTTC. J is TRBJ2-7 and V is TRBV5-1; TRBD1 matches at 7 bases. The CDR3 is 15 amino acids. From germline, CDR1 is SGHRS and CDR2 YFSETQ. Trimming at V came to 0 bases and at J to 3 bases, leaving 6 bases not matched to a gene.